This TCR beta chain was sequenced for a study of PD-L1 blockade in urothelial cancer (dated 2017 in TCRdb). Broadly, across the study: Therapy was started in 2014 for all patients, and atezolizumab 1,200 mg was administered intravenously every 3 weeks. About 90% of the roughly 29 patients were identified as males with urothelial cancer of bladder origin, and a prior smoking history was reported by 18 of 29 patients. Patients had an ECOG performance status of 0 or 1 and had received between 0 and 3 prior chemotherapy regimens. Blood samples were analyzed at two time points: 3 weeks after treatment start (second dose) and 6 weeks after treatment start. A median of about 150,000 T cells and just over 80,000 unique TCRs was obtained from blood samples, and a median clonality of roughly 0.08 was observed. Somatic, immune and clinical correlates of response to PD-L1 blockade with atezolizumab in urothelial cancer were the focus of an exploratory multi-omic analysis. Pretreatment tumor samples, along with matched peripheral blood serially collected before and after atezolizumab treatment, were subjected to TCR sequencing. Durable clinical benefit meant progression-free survival longer than 6 months, and TCR features were also tested against progression-free and overall survival. In the same patients, whole exome sequencing and RNA sequencing of pretreatment tumors were performed in addition to TCR sequencing. Durable clinical benefit was achieved by nine patients and was not achieved by 20 patients. Twenty-nine patients had pretreatment blood TCR-seq, 24 had at least one posttreatment blood collection, and 24 had tumor TCR-seq.

Overall study results and their limits: Small sample size (n of about 30) and many exploratory analyses mean the results are intended to be hypothesis-generating. Patients with durable benefit showed greater expansion of tumor-associated TCR clones in peripheral blood 3 weeks after starting treatment (n ≈ 20, p = 0.022). A pretreatment peripheral blood TCR clonality below the median was linked to improved progression-free and overall survival.

Reading the label with the study, this specimen's time point is: pretreatment peripheral blood. A total of 25 to 30 patients with locally advanced or metastatic urothelial carcinoma, treated at Memorial Sloan Kettering on a trial protocol, made up the cohort. Peripheral blood mononuclear cells were collected pretreatment and during treatment, with between 1 and 8 total time points per patient. The Qiagen DNeasy Blood extraction kit was used to purify genomic DNA from total PBMCs and from tumor samples. Collected pretreatment and during treatment, PBMCs were isolated and stored as previously described. Synthetic TCR analog templates were spiked into each PCR to estimate absolute template abundance from read counts. The immunoSEQ assay was used to amplify TCRbeta CDR3 regions from genomic DNA with bias-controlled V and J gene primers. Rearranged TCRbeta segments were sequenced at approximately 20X coverage. As for how the authors treated the data: Clustering was used to correct sequencing errors, and CDR3s were annotated against IMGT so that V, D and J genes could be assigned. Out-of-frame and stop-codon sequences were excluded, and only productive TCRbeta rearrangements were used in downstream analyses. Clonality was calculated as one minus the Shannon entropy normalized by the log of the number of unique productive sequences. Clones differing between time points or between blood and tumor were identified by Fisher's exact test with Benjamini-Hochberg correction at adjusted p below 0.01. TCRdb took this table from immuneACCESS and kept in-frame rearrangements with V and J called. Such tables lack part of the clones; where checked against another copy, unresolved V genes explain under half of the gap, and the rest is unexplained. D and trimming come from the DNA, and the V and J calls and clone size come from that table. This sample is represented by about 87,000 clones; around 84% of them were singletons. Roughly 2% of the sample goes to the ten largest clones.

On this clone itself: The antigen this receptor binds is unknown. No per-base quality is available; no much larger clone lies one base away.

Specimen: PBMCs, collected around atezolizumab (anti-PD-L1) treatment. This receptor was taken from a man aged 60 to 75 with urothelial cancer.

CDR3 sequence: CASSLGLGTSGSDTQYF. The nucleotide sequence is given as TGTGCCAGCAGCTTAGGGCTCGGGACTAGCGGGTCAGATACGCAGTATTTT. The rearrangement joined TRBV7-2 to TRBJ2-3; TRBD2 agrees with 12 junctional bases. Including cysteine and phenylalanine, the CDR3 has 17 amino acids. Left in the record is the CDR3 DNA by itself, 51 bases read in frame from the first base. V has 1 base trimmed and J has 4 bases trimmed; junction bases matching no gene number 6. Reading the germline V gene gives CDR1 SGHTA and CDR2 FQGNSA.